This entry lists 26 T cell receptor beta chains sequenced from one sample in a study of T cell changes during pregnancy in multiple sclerosis. Libraries were prepared by immunoSEQ multiplex PCR; TCRdb keeps only in-frame clonotypes and omits some of them. The sample holds about 40,000 clones; around nine tenths are singletons and the top ten take roughly 5.6%. Sequences were derived from peripheral blood, sampled in the first trimester of pregnancy. All receptors come from a female donor in good health, enrolled as a control in a pregnancy study.

CDR3 coding DNA: TGTGCCAGCAGCTCCGCGGGGACTGGAAACACCATATATTTT. Translated, it gives CASSSAGTGNTIYF. The genes are TRBV7-2 and TRBJ1-3; D gene unclear. Trimming took off 4 bases at V and 2 bases at J, with 9 bases between the two ends. The CDR3 is 14 residues long. Germline-derived CDR1 and CDR2 are SGHTA and FQGNSA.

This chain joins TRBV6-1 and TRBJ2-7, with 9 bases fitting TRBD1. This CDR3 is 16 amino acids long. V shed 2 bases and J 4 bases; nucleotides not matched to a gene: 9. Germline values: CDR1 MNHNS, CDR2 SASEGT. CDR3 nucleotides: TGTGCCAGCAGTGAACCAACGGGGACAGGGCCTTACGAGCAGTACTTC. Its translation: CASSEPTGTGPYEQYF.

The sample holds one count of this clone. The chain uses TRBV9 and TRBJ1-2, with D maybe TRBD1 (6 bases). V shed 2 bases and J shed 2 bases, with 10 bases lying between them. This CDR3 spans 14 amino acids. Germline V gene data show CDR1 as SGDLS and CDR2 as YYNGEE. The CDR3 DNA sequence: TGTGCCAGCAGCGTCACAGGGACCAACTATGGCTACACCTTC. As protein: CASSVTGTNYGYTF.

The V and J genes are TRBV7-2 and TRBJ1-5, with 7 bases matching TRBD1. Germline assignment: CDR1 SGHTA and CDR2 FQGNSA. With V trimmed by 5 bases and J by 4 bases, 8 bases remained unmatched. The CDR3 contains 15 residues. The CDR3 loop is CASSAPGTENQPQHF. The CDR3 DNA follows: TGTGCCAGCAGCGCTCCCGGGACAGAAAATCAGCCCCAGCATTTT.

The chain links TRBV6-5 to TRBJ1-1; TRBD1 matches 9 bases. V gave up 9 bases and J gave up 4 bases; unmatched junction bases: 6. Germline V gene sequence: CDR1 MNHEY, CDR2 SVGAGI. The CDR3 extends over 13 amino acids. CDR3 in amino acids: CASTQGAGTEAFF. CDR3 coding DNA: TGTGCCAGTACACAGGGGGCAGGCACTGAAGCTTTCTTT.

J is TRBJ2-3 and V is TRBV5-5; 7 nucleotides match TRBD2. This CDR3 comprises 14 residues. CDR1 and CDR2 (germline): SGHKS, YYEKEE (reference sequence). V shed 4 bases, J shed 3 bases, and the junction held 5 bases outside the gene matches. Here the CDR3 DNA reads TGTGCCAGCAGCAAGACTAGCCGTACAGATACGCAGTATTTT. Its protein is CASSKTSRTDTQYF. Full variable domain (outside the CDR3, taken from reference TRBV5-5 and TRBJ2-3): DAGVTQSPTHLIKTRGQQVTLRCSPISGHKSVSWYQQVLGQGPQFIFQYYEKEERGRGNFPDRFSARQFPNYSSELNVNALLLGDSALYLCASSKTSRTDTQYFGPGTRLTVL.

This clone appeared a single time. The chain uses TRBV6-6 and TRBJ1-2, with D possibly being TRBD1 (6 bases). V gave up 7 bases and J gave up 7 bases, with 16 bases separating them. There are 13 residues in the CDR3. CDR1 is MNHNY, CDR2 SVGAGI, per germline (reference sequence). The CDR3 DNA follows: TGTGCCAGCACCCAACAGGGCTATGTTGGCTACACCTTC. Protein product: CASTQQGYVGYTF.

This clone was seen just once. The rearrangement uses TRBV28 and TRBJ2-1; the match to TRBD2 covers 10 bases. Germline V lookup: CDR1 MDHEN, CDR2 SYDVKM. The CDR3 loop spans 16 amino acids. V trimming: 7 bases; J trimming: 8 bases; junction bases outside the gene matches: 14. The CDR3 coding sequence is TGTGCCAGCATCTATATTGGGGCTAGCGGGAGTCATGAGCAGTTCTTC. Protein sequence: CASIYIGASGSHEQFF.

The J gene is TRBJ2-3, the V gene TRBV9; 8 bases line up with TRBD2. The CDR3 extends over 16 amino acids. The V segment lost 0 bases and the J segment 4 bases; nucleotides outside the gene matches: 7. Germline V CDR1 and CDR2: SGDLS, YYNGEE. The CDR3 reads CASSVAGGGPADTQYF. The DNA for the CDR3 is TGTGCCAGCAGCGTAGCCGGCGGGGGGCCAGCAGATACGCAGTATTTT.

The rearrangement uses TRBV4-3 and TRBJ2-7; D possibly corresponds to TRBD2 (7 bases). There are 15 residues in the CDR3. Trimming shortened V by 1 base and J by 4 bases, and 14 bases separated the two germline ends. The germline CDR1 and CDR2 sequences are LGHNA and YSLEER. The CDR3 spells CASSQGIGGAYEQYF. CDR3 coding DNA: TGCGCCAGCAGCCAAGGGATAGGGGGGGCTTACGAGCAGTACTTC.

V usage is TRBV5-1 and J usage is TRBJ2-1, with 11 bases lining up with TRBD2. CDR3 length equals 16 residues. Germline CDR1 is SGHRS and CDR2 is YFSETQ. With 2 bases clipped from V and 0 bases from J, the junction kept 1 base outside the gene matches. The chain's CDR3 is CASSLTSGSSYNEQFF. Written as DNA, the CDR3 is TGCGCCAGCAGCTTAACTAGCGGGAGCTCCTACAATGAGCAGTTCTTC. Filled out from reference TRBV5-1 and TRBJ2-1, the complete variable domain reads KAGVTQTPRYLIKTRGQQVTLSCSPISGHRSVSWYQQTPGQGLQFLFEYFSETQRNKGNFPGRFSGRQFSNSRSEMNVSTLELGDSALYLCASSLTSGSSYNEQFFGPGTRLTVL.

This clone was found once. The CDR3 protein is CASSQNNHEQFF. In DNA, the CDR3 is TGTGCCAGCAGCCAAAACAACCATGAGCAGTTCTTC. The chain carries TRBV11-3 and TRBJ2-1; unclear D gene. This CDR3 comprises 12 residues. The germline gives CDR1 SGHNT, CDR2 YENEEA. Trimming cost V 5 bases and J 8 bases, with 10 bases left between them.

This clone was seen just once. The V gene is TRBV18, the J gene TRBJ2-3, with a possible D match to TRBD2 (6 bases). V lost 6 bases to trimming and J lost 0 bases, with 10 bases between them. Germline V gene sequence: CDR1 KGHSH, CDR2 LQKENI. The CDR3 extends over 14 amino acids. The DNA of the CDR3 is TGTGCCAGCTCGCGCGGGACGAGCACAGATACGCAGTATTTT. Its protein is CASSRGTSTDTQYF.

V gene TRBV21-1 combines with J gene TRBJ2-3; TRBD2, the table's D call, lacks a check against the DNA. TRBV21-1 is a pseudogene locus. CDR3 length: 14 amino acids. As DNA, the CDR3 is TGTGCCGGCCCCGGGACTAGAGGCACAGATACGCAGTATTTT. It yields the protein CAGPGTRGTDTQYF.

CDR3 nucleotide sequence: TGTGCCAGCAGCTTAAGATCGGTCCCAGATACGCAGTATTTT. Amino acids: CASSLRSVPDTQYF. This chain links TRBV7-2 with TRBJ2-3; the D is unclear. The germline CDR1 and CDR2 sequences are SGHTA and FQGNSA. This CDR3 region has 14 residues. Trimming shortened V by 2 bases and J by 4 bases, and 10 bases separated the two germline ends.

V usage is TRBV7-8 and J usage is TRBJ2-7; D is uncertain. Trimming shortened V by 5 bases and J by 2 bases, and 10 bases separated the two germline ends. The length of the CDR3 is 13 residues. CDR1 and CDR2 from the germline V gene are SGHVS and FQNEAQ. Written as DNA, the CDR3 is TGTGCCAGCAGCCACGACATTACCTACGAGCAGTACTTC. It specifies CASSHDITYEQYF. The variable domain in full, completed from reference TRBV7-8 and TRBJ2-7, reads GAGVSQSPRYKVAKRGQDVALRCDPISGHVSLFWYQQALGQGPEFLTYFQNEAQLDKSGLPSDRFFAERPEGSVSTLKIQRTQQEDSAVYLCASSHDITYEQYFGPGTRLTVT.

CDR3 bases: TGTGCCTGGAGTACTACAGGGGGCAATCAGCCCCAGCATTTT. Translation gives CAWSTTGGNQPQHF. V usage is TRBV30 and J usage is TRBJ1-5; 7 nucleotides line up with TRBD1. The J segment lost 2 bases and the V segment lost 2 bases, leaving 3 bases of the junction unmatched. Germline V gene sequence: CDR1 GTSNPN, CDR2 SVGIG (reference sequence). The CDR3 runs 14 residues.

The chain uses TRBV6-5 and TRBJ1-2; TRBD1 matches 10 bases. The CDR3 spans 16 residues. J lost 6 bases, V lost 4 bases, and 11 bases had no gene match. Germline CDR1 and CDR2: MNHEY and SVGAGI. The CDR3 reads CASSFLTGTGADGYTF. DNA for the CDR3: TGTGCCAGCAGTTTCCTAACCGGGACAGGGGCGGATGGCTACACCTTC.

Remarks on this clone: The junction and the germline gene differ at one end; a read error may be behind it. The genes are TRBV29-1 and TRBJ2-5, with D maybe TRBD1 (5 bases). The CDR3 is 15 residues long. Germline CDR1 is SQVTM and CDR2 is ANQGSEA. DNA for the CDR3: TGCAGCGTCCTCCCGGCGCAGGGATTAAGAGAGGCCCAGTACTTC. It translates to CSVLPAQGLREAQYF.

The chain recombines TRBV9 with TRBJ1-1; 7 bases line up with TRBD1. CDR3 length: 16 residues. With 3 bases clipped from V and 1 base from J, the junction kept 9 bases outside the gene matches. The germline CDR1 and CDR2 sequences are SGDLS and YYNGEE. The CDR3 sequence is CASSAPGQQKNTEAFF. The DNA for the CDR3 is TGTGCCAGCAGCGCACCGGGACAGCAAAAGAACACTGAAGCTTTCTTT. The full variable domain, with the rest looked up from reference TRBV9 and TRBJ1-1, is DSGVTQTPKHLITATGQRVTLRCSPRSGDLSVYWYQQSLDQGLQFLIQYYNGEERAKGNILERFSAQQFPDLHSELNLSSLELGDSALYFCASSAPGQQKNTEAFFGQGTRLTVV.

This clone was seen more than once but under ten times. V gene TRBV13 combines with J gene TRBJ2-7, with D possibly matching TRBD1 (6 bases). With 4 bases removed from V and 0 bases from J, the gap between germline ends came to 13 bases. Germline CDR1 is PRHDT and CDR2 is FYEKMQ (reference sequence). The CDR3 runs to 15 residues. The CDR3 loop is CASSSLLGGSYEQYF. CDR3 coding DNA: TGTGCCAGCAGCTCCCTGTTAGGGGGCTCCTACGAGCAGTACTTC.

The V call is TRBV7-6, the J call TRBJ1-1; D is undetermined. Per germline, CDR1 SGHVS and CDR2 FNYEAQ. The CDR3 runs to 15 residues. V lost 5 bases and J 2 bases, leaving 15 bases between the germline ends. The CDR3 protein is CASSDKRVENTEAFF. The DNA for the CDR3 is TGTGCCAGCAGCGATAAACGAGTTGAAAACACTGAAGCTTTCTTT.

The chain is built from TRBV5-1 and TRBJ2-5; D might be TRBD2 (5 bases). Per germline, CDR1 SGHRS and CDR2 YFSETQ. V shed 2 bases and J shed 1 base, with 15 bases lying between them. The CDR3 spans 16 residues. CDR3 residues: CASSFRPSSRQETQYF. CDR3 in DNA: TGCGCCAGCAGCTTTAGACCCTCTAGCCGCCAAGAGACCCAGTACTTC. Drawing the rest from reference TRBV5-1 and TRBJ2-5, the complete variable domain is KAGVTQTPRYLIKTRGQQVTLSCSPISGHRSVSWYQQTPGQGLQFLFEYFSETQRNKGNFPGRFSGRQFSNSRSEMNVSTLELGDSALYLCASSFRPSSRQETQYFGPGTRLLVL.

V gene TRBV30 combines with J gene TRBJ2-7, with 9 bases identical to TRBD2. Germline-derived CDR1 and CDR2 are GTSNPN and SVGIG (reference sequence). The CDR3 has 16 amino acids. V lost 7 bases, J lost 3 bases, and 16 bases stayed unmatched. This CDR3 reads CALMPFGGGRVYEQYF. The CDR3 nucleotides are TGTGCCTTAATGCCCTTTGGTGGCGGGAGGGTCTACGAGCAGTACTTC. Together with reference TRBV30 and TRBJ2-7, the CDR3 gives the full variable domain: SQTIHQWPATLVQPVGSPLSLECTVEGTSNPNLYWYRQAAGRGLQLLFYSVGIGQISSEVPQNLSASRPQDRQFILSSKKLLLSDSGFYLCALMPFGGGRVYEQYFGPGTRLTVT.

The V call is TRBV6-1, the J call TRBJ2-7; TRBD2 aligns across 8 bases. The germline V gene encodes CDR1 MNHNS and CDR2 SASEGT. Trimming took 7 bases from V and 0 from J; bases not matched to a gene: 5. The CDR3 has 14 amino acids. The CDR3 protein is CASKGSGVSYEQYF. Written as DNA, the CDR3 is TGTGCCAGCAAAGGTAGCGGGGTCTCCTACGAGCAGTACTTC.

The chain is built from TRBV6-5 and TRBJ1-5; no reliable D call. Trimming pared 2 bases from V and 6 bases from J, leaving 11 bases between. CDR3 length equals 14 residues. Germline CDR1 is MNHEY and CDR2 is SVGAGI. CDR3 DNA: TGTGCCAGCAGTTACCGGGGTACGGGTCAGCCCCAGCATTTT. Protein product: CASSYRGTGQPQHF.